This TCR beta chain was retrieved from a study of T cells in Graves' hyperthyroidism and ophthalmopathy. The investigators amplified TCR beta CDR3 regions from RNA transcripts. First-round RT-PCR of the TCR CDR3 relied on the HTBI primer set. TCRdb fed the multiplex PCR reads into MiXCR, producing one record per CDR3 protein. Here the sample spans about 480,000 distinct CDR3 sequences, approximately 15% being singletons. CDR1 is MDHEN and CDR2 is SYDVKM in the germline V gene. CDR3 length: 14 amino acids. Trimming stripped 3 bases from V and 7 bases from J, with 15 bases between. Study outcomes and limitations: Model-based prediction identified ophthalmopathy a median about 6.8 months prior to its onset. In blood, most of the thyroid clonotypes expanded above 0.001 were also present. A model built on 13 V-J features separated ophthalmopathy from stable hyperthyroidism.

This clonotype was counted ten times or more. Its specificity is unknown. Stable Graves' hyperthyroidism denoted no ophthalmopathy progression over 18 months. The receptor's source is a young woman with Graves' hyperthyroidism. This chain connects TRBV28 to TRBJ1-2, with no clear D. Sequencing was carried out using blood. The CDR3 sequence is CASSLVALGSGYTF. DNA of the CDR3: TGTGCCAGCAGTTTGGTAGCCCTAGGGTCTGGCTACACCTTC.